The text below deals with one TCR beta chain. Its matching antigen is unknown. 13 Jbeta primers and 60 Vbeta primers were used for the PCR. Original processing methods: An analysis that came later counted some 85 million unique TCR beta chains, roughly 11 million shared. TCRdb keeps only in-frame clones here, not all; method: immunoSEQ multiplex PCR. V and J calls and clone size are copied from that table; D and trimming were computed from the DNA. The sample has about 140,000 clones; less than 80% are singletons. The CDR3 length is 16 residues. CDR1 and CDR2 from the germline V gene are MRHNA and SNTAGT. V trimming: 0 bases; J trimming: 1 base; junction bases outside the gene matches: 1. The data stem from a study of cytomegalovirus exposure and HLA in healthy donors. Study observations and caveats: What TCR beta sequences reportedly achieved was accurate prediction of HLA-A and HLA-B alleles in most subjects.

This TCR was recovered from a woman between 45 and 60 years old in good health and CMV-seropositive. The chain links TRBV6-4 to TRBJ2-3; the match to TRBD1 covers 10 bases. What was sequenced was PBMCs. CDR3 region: CASSDSGTGGTDTQYF. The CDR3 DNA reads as TGTGCCAGCAGTGACTCTGGGACAGGGGGCACAGATACGCAGTATTTT.